A single sample gave rise to the 26 T cell receptor beta chains below, sequenced in a study of radiation and T cells in renal cell carcinoma. The table came from immunoSEQ multiplex PCR; TCRdb's copy has only in-frame clones and leaves some out. The sample lists under 100,000 clones, roughly 88% occurring once. The time point: blood 4 weeks post-SBRT, at nephrectomy. As to treatment: 15 Gy SBRT to primary tumor, nephrectomy 4 weeks later. Material: blood, obtained from a patient whose treatment included radiotherapy and nephrectomy. The receptor set was obtained from a man in his 60s with renal cell carcinoma.

The V call is TRBV27, the J call TRBJ2-7, with D perhaps TRBD1 (6 bases). This CDR3 has 14 residues. The V end was cut by 2 bases, the J end by 4 bases, with 12 bases between. CDR1 and CDR2 from the germline V gene are MNHEY and SMNVEV (reference sequence). The CDR3 loop reads CASSLKGDRYEQYF. DNA for the CDR3: TGTGCCAGCAGTTTAAAGGGGGATAGGTACGAGCAGTACTTC.

The chain uses TRBV6-1 and TRBJ1-1; no clear D gene. Germline values: CDR1 MNHNS, CDR2 SASEGT. Trimming took 5 bases from V and 5 from J, leaving 6 bases between them. This CDR3 region has 11 residues. This CDR3 reads CASSLGTEAFF. CDR3 nucleotide sequence: TGTGCCAGCAGTTTGGGAACTGAAGCTTTCTTT.

The chain combines TRBV6-5 with TRBJ1-1; D remains ambiguous. The CDR3 contains 14 residues. Germline V lookup: CDR1 MNHEY, CDR2 SVGAGI. V was shortened by 4 bases and J by 1 base, with 10 bases between the two germline ends. The CDR3 is CASSFFPGNTEAFF. CDR3 nucleotide sequence: TGTGCCAGCAGTTTCTTCCCGGGGAACACTGAAGCTTTCTTT.

This chain connects TRBV9 to TRBJ2-1; 7 positions agree with TRBD2. CDR1 SGDLS and CDR2 YYNGEE come from the germline V gene. This CDR3 has 16 residues. The trim removed 4 bases at V and 6 bases at J, leaving 13 bases unmatched. The CDR3 protein is CASSPAGIAGRNEQFF. CDR3 DNA sequence: TGTGCCAGCAGCCCCGCGGGGATAGCGGGCCGCAATGAGCAGTTCTTC.

This chain uses TRBV7-7 with TRBJ2-1; tentative D call: TRBD2 (5 bases). The germline V gene encodes CDR1 SSHAT and CDR2 FNYEAQ (reference sequence). This CDR3 has 15 residues. Trimming removed 5 bases at V and 1 base at J, with 12 bases between. Here the CDR3 reads CASSPLGSSYNEQFF. The CDR3 nucleotides are TGTGCCAGCAGCCCACTAGGATCTTCCTACAATGAGCAGTTCTTC. Full variable domain (remainder filled in from reference TRBV7-7 and TRBJ2-1): GAGVSQSPRYKVTKRGQDVTLRCDPISSHATLYWYQQALGQGPEFLTYFNYEAQPDKSGLPSDRFSAERPEGSISTLTIQRTEQRDSAMYRCASSPLGSSYNEQFFGPGTRLTVL.

The genes are TRBV5-6 and TRBJ1-2; D is unresolved. The CDR3 totals 11 residues. CDR1 and CDR2 from the germline V gene are SGHDT and YYEEEE. The germline V and J ends were trimmed by 6 bases and 9 bases, with 12 bases remaining between them. As DNA, the CDR3 is TGTGCCAGCAAGTCCCAGGCTAGCTACACCTTC. Protein: CASKSQASYTF.

This clone was observed a single time. The chain is built from TRBV7-9 and TRBJ1-2; D might be TRBD1 (5 bases). V lost 3 bases, J lost 2 bases, and 13 bases lay in between. Germline CDR1 and CDR2: SEHNR and FQNEAQ (reference sequence). The CDR3 length is 15 residues. The chain's CDR3 is CASSFPGRINYGYTF. The CDR3 DNA is TGTGCCAGCAGCTTTCCGGGACGGATAAACTATGGCTACACCTTC.

The chain has TRBV7-2 and TRBJ1-3; 10 bases are shared with TRBD1. Germline V gene sequence: CDR1 SGHTA, CDR2 FQGNSA. The CDR3 covers 15 residues. V trimming: 5 bases; J trimming: 3 bases; junction bases outside the gene matches: 4. CDR3 DNA sequence: TGTGCCAGCAGCGAGACAGGGGGCAATGGAAACACCATATATTTT. Its translation is CASSETGGNGNTIYF.

The chain uses TRBV10-2 and TRBJ2-1; the D is unclear. Per the germline V gene, CDR1 is WSHSY and CDR2 is SAAADI. The CDR3 sequence is 16 residues long. The V end lost 4 bases, the J end lost 0 bases, and 13 bases lay between the germline ends. The CDR3 spells CASSVRDSSSYNEQFF. The CDR3 DNA is TGCGCCAGCAGTGTTAGAGACTCCAGCTCCTACAATGAGCAGTTCTTC.

The rearrangement links TRBV14 to TRBJ2-1; the match to TRBD2 covers 9 bases. The V and J ends lost 4 bases and 1 base, in that order; junction bases with no gene match: 5. Germline values: CDR1 SGHDN, CDR2 FVKESK. This CDR3 is 16 amino acids long. The CDR3 DNA reads TGTGCCAGCAGCCGTTGGAGCGGGAGGTCCTACAATGAGCAGTTCTTC. Amino acid sequence: CASSRWSGRSYNEQFF.

This rearrangement joins TRBV19 to TRBJ2-7; 14 bases match TRBD2. V lost 4 bases and J lost 2; bases outside the gene matches: 7. This CDR3 contains 17 residues. CDR1 is LNHDA and CDR2 is SQIVND in the germline V gene (reference sequence). The CDR3 DNA reads as TGTGCCAGTAGTACGAGACTAGCGGGAGGGATAACCTACGAGCAGTACTTC. It encodes CASSTRLAGGITYEQYF.

This clone has only one observation. The chain couples TRBV27 to TRBJ2-3; no firm D call. The ends were cut back, 8 bases at V and 3 bases at J, with 18 bases in the middle. This CDR3 is built from 15 residues. Per the germline V gene, CDR1 is MNHEY and CDR2 is SMNVEV (reference sequence). DNA for the CDR3: TGTGCCAGCGCGTTCGTAACCCCCTCTACAGATACGCAGTATTTT. The encoded protein is CASAFVTPSTDTQYF.

As for this clone: Germline is not matched at one junction end, which may reflect a read error. The chain recombines TRBV11-1 with TRBJ2-3, with D possibly matching TRBD2 (6 bases). The CDR3 is 15 amino acids. Germline lookup yields CDR1 SGHAT and CDR2 FQDESV (reference sequence). This CDR3 reads CASSLAPGVGDTQYF. The CDR3 bases are TGTGCCAGCAGCCTAGCTCCGGGAGTAGGAGATACGCAGTATTTT.

The chain combines TRBV7-2 with TRBJ2-5, with D uncertain. Germline CDR1 SGHTA, CDR2 FQGNSA. V was pared by 5 bases and J by 1 base, with 8 bases between. The CDR3 contains 13 residues. The CDR3 is CASSPTSQETQYF. CDR3 coding DNA: TGTGCCAGCAGCCCCACCTCCCAAGAGACCCAGTACTTC.

This clone was seen only a few times. The chain combines TRBV14 with TRBJ1-1, with D unclear. Germline loops: CDR1 SGHDN, CDR2 FVKESK. The V end was cut by 4 bases, the J end by 3 bases, with 18 bases between. CDR3 length: 16 amino acids. CDR3 in DNA: TGTGCCAGCAGCCCGCGTACCCTGGTGGACGACACTGAAGCTTTCTTT. This translates into CASSPRTLVDDTEAFF.

The rearrangement joins TRBV6-5 to TRBJ2-1; D is tentatively TRBD1 or TRBD2 (5 bases each). Germline V gene data show CDR1 as MNHEY and CDR2 as SVGAGI. This CDR3 comprises 14 residues. V lost 0 bases, J lost 6 bases, and 9 bases lay in between. CDR3 protein: CASSYSWGSNEQFF. The CDR3 nucleotides are TGTGCCAGCAGTTACTCGTGGGGGAGCAATGAGCAGTTCTTC.

This clone has a single count. The same CDR3 can be traced to other DNA sequences in this sample. The gene calls are TRBV5-6 and TRBJ2-7; D is perhaps TRBD1 (6 bases). Germline-derived CDR1 and CDR2 are SGHDT and YYEEEE. V was cut by 0 bases and J by 0 bases, with 7 bases left in between. CDR3 length: 14 residues. As DNA, the CDR3 is TGTGCCAGCAGCTTGGGGGGGCCCTCCTACGAGCAGTACTTC. Its protein is CASSLGGPSYEQYF.

The J gene is TRBJ2-2, the V gene TRBV10-3; the D gene is possibly TRBD1 (5 bases). Germline CDR1 ENHRY, CDR2 SYGVKD. The germline V and J ends were trimmed by 0 bases and 6 bases, with 11 bases remaining between them. The CDR3 has 15 amino acids. The CDR3 bases are TGTGCCATCAGTGAGTCATCGACAGCCGCCGGGGAGCTGTTTTTT. Amino acids: CAISESSTAAGELFF.

Worth noting for this clone: This CDR3 is also generated by other DNA sequences in the sample. The gene calls are TRBV4-3 and TRBJ2-1; D perhaps matches TRBD2 (5 bases). V was pared by 5 bases and J by 3 bases, with 14 bases between. The CDR3 runs 15 residues. The germline CDR1 and CDR2 sequences are LGHNA and YSLEER. CDR3 sequence: CASSFSGSVYNEQFF. The CDR3 region has the DNA TGCGCCAGCAGCTTCAGTGGGAGCGTCTACAATGAGCAGTTCTTC.

This chain uses TRBV7-9 with TRBJ2-2; TRBD2 aligns across 7 bases. V dropped 5 bases and J dropped 1; count of bases not matched to a gene: 4. This CDR3 has 15 amino acids. Per germline, CDR1 SEHNR and CDR2 FQNEAQ (reference sequence). The CDR3 nucleotides read TGTGCCAGCAGCCCCGCTAGCGGGAACACCGGGGAGCTGTTTTTT. It translates to CASSPASGNTGELFF.

The chain uses TRBV9 and TRBJ2-5, with 11 positions matching TRBD2. The CDR3 has 14 residues. V dropped 4 bases and J dropped 4; count of bases not matched to a gene: 3. Germline loops: CDR1 SGDLS, CDR2 YYNGEE. CDR3 amino acids: CASSPGLAGETQYF. In nucleotides, the CDR3 is TGTGCCAGCAGCCCTGGACTAGCGGGAGAGACCCAGTACTTC.

The V gene is TRBV12-5, the J gene TRBJ2-1, with D tentatively TRBD2 (5 bases). The CDR3 covers 20 residues. Looked up from germline, CDR1 is LGHNT and CDR2 is FRNRAP. Trimming took off 4 bases at V and 4 bases at J, with 29 bases between the two ends. DNA for the CDR3: TGTGCTAGTGGTTCGTCGGAAATGCCCTGGGTGGGAGATTCATACAATGAGCAGTTCTTC. It specifies CASGSSEMPWVGDSYNEQFF.

This chain joins TRBV28 and TRBJ1-1; 10 nucleotides line up with TRBD1. The CDR3 runs 13 residues. After removal of 8 bases from V and 4 bases from J, the junction contained 4 bases not matched to a gene. The V gene's germline CDR1 is MDHEN and CDR2 SYDVKM. CDR3 in DNA: TGTGCCAGCGGAGGGACAGGGGTCACTGAAGCTTTCTTT. Its protein product is CASGGTGVTEAFF.

This clone appeared once. The chain links TRBV5-1 to TRBJ2-2, with a possible D match to TRBD1 (5 bases). CDR1 and CDR2 from the germline V gene are SGHRS and YFSETQ. V was shortened by 3 bases and J by 1 base, with 10 bases between the two germline ends. This CDR3 is 15 amino acids long. CDR3 nucleotides: TGCGCCAGCAGCTCTATGACAGAGAACACCGGGGAGCTGTTTTTT. Translating it yields CASSSMTENTGELFF. Using reference TRBV5-1 and TRBJ2-2 for the parts outside the CDR3, the full variable domain is KAGVTQTPRYLIKTRGQQVTLSCSPISGHRSVSWYQQTPGQGLQFLFEYFSETQRNKGNFPGRFSGRQFSNSRSEMNVSTLELGDSALYLCASSSMTENTGELFFGEGSRLTVL.

CDR3 sequence reads: CASSSRSSVTGELFF. The CDR3 DNA follows: TGTGCCAGCAGCTCTCGGTCTAGCGTGACCGGGGAGCTGTTTTTT. The rearrangement links TRBV7-3 to TRBJ2-2, with D perhaps TRBD2 (6 bases). The CDR3 contains 15 residues. Per the germline V gene, CDR1 is SGHTA and CDR2 is FQGTGA. V gave up 4 bases and J gave up 5 bases, with 14 bases separating them.

V gene TRBV18 combines with J gene TRBJ2-3, with unresolved D. Germline V gene sequence: CDR1 KGHSH, CDR2 LQKENI. V lost 0 bases to trimming and J lost 1 base, with 5 bases between them. The CDR3 loop spans 14 amino acids. The CDR3 spells CASSPPTGTDTQYF. The DNA for the CDR3 is TGTGCCAGCTCACCACCGACTGGCACAGATACGCAGTATTTT.